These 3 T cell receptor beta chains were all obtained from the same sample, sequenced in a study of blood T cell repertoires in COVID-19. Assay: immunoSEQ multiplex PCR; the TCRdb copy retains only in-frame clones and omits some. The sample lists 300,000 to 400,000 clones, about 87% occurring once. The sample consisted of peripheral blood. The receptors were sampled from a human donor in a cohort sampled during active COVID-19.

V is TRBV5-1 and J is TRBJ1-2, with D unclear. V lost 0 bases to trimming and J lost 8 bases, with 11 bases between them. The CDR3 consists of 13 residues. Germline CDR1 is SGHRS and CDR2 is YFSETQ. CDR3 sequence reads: CASSLDEGWGYTF. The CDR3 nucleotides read TGCGCCAGCAGCTTGGATGAGGGTTGGGGCTACACCTTC.

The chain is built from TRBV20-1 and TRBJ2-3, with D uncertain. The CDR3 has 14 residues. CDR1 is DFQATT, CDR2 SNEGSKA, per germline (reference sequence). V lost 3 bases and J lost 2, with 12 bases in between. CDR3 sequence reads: CSASYRELTDTQYF. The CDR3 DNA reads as TGCAGTGCTAGTTACAGAGAGCTCACAGATACGCAGTATTTT.

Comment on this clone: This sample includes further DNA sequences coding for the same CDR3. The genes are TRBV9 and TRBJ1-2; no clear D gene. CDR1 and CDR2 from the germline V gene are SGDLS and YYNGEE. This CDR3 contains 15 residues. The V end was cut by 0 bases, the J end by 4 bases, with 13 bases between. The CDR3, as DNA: TGTGCCAGCAGCGTAGAAGGCGGCGGCGGCTATGGCTACACCTTC. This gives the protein CASSVEGGGGYGYTF.